This TCR beta chain was identified during a study of cytomegalovirus exposure and HLA in healthy donors. On the study more broadly: Within the Caucasian-associated ancestry cluster were 65% to 85% of the 350 to 400 genotyped donors. Study results and limitations: An assumption of roughly uniform sequencing depth across donors underlay the presence/absence analyses. In an earlier analysis, most TCR beta V segments were productive about 87% or about 30% of the time.

The V gene lost 1 base and the J gene lost 7 bases, with 16 bases spanning the gap. This CDR3 has 15 residues. Germline loops: CDR1 SGHTA, CDR2 FQGNSA. Healthy bone marrow donors formed the donor group. Use of 60 Vbeta and 13 Jbeta primers characterized the PCR. Only in-frame clones appear in the TCRdb table, and some are missing; sequencing was by immunoSEQ multiplex PCR. The table lists approximately 170,000 clones, over 80% of them singletons, with roughly 4.5% in the top ten. As concerns this clone: Its antigen is undetermined.

Sequencing was carried out using PBMCs. The clonotype was recovered from a woman aged 45-65 years in good health and CMV-seropositive. The rearrangement uses TRBV7-2 and TRBJ1-2; TRBD1 is a possible D gene (5 bases). CDR3 nucleotide sequence: TGTGCCAGCAGCTTAGGTGAGGGGATGGGGGGTGGCTACACCTTC. Amino acid sequence: CASSLGEGMGGGYTF.